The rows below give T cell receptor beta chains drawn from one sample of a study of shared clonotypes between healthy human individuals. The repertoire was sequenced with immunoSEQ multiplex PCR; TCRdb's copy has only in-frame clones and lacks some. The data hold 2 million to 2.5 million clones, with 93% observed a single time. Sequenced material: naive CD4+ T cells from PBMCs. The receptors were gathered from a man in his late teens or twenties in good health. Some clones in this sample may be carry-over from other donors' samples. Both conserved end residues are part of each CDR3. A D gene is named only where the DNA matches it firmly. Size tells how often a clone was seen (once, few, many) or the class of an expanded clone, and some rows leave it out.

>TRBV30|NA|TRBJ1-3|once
TGTGCCTGGAGTGTCGCGGCTACCGCTGCCATATATTTT
CAWSVAATAAIYF
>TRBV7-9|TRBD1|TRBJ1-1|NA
TGTGCCAGCAGCTTAGTGGACAGGGGTGAAGCTTTCTTT
CASSLVDRGEAFF
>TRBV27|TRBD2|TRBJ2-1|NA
TGTGCCAGCAGTTTCCGCACGAGCGGGAACACCTACAATGAGCAGTTCTTC
CASSFRTSGNTYNEQFF
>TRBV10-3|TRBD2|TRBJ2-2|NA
TGTGCCATCAGTGAGGGTCTAGCGGGAGGAGGTCTGTTTTTT
CAISEGLAGGGLFF
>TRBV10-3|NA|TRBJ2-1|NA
TGTGCCATCAGTGAGTCGTGGGATGAGCAGTTCTTC
CAISESWDEQFF
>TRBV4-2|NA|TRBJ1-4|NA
TGTGCCAGCAGCCAAGCCCCCGGGGGGCCGGGGGAAAAACTGTTTTTT
CASSQAPGGPGEKLFF
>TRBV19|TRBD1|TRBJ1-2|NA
TGTGCCAGTACTCGGGACAGTACCTATGGCTACACCTTC
CASTRDSTYGYTF
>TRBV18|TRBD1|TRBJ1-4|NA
TGTGCCAGCTCACAAACCCCGACAGGGGGCTCTGAAAAACTGTTTTTT
CASSQTPTGGSEKLFF
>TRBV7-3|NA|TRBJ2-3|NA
TGTGCCAGCAGCCAGGGGACGACGACAGATACGCAGTATTTT
CASSQGTTTDTQYF
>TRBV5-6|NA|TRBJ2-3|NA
TGTGCCAGCAGCTTGATGGGGGATACGCAGTATTTT
CASSLMGDTQYF
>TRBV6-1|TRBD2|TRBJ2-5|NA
TGTGCCAGCACGGCTAGCGGGAGTTATGAGACCCAGTACTTC
CASTASGSYETQYF
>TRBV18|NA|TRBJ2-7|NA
TGTGCCAGCTCAGGGGGGGCGCGCCAGCCCTCCTCCTACGAGCAGTACTTC
CASSGGARQPSSYEQYF
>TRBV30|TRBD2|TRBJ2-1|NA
TGTGCCTGGAGTGTACAACTAGCGGGGGAGCAGTTCTTC
CAWSVQLAGEQFF
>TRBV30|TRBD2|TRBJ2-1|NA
TGTGCCTGGAGAGAGCGGGAGGGCCGGTTCTTC
CAWREREGRFF
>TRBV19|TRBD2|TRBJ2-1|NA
TGTGCCAGTAGCGCACTAGCGGGAGTCACCAATGAGCAGTTCTTC
CASSALAGVTNEQFF
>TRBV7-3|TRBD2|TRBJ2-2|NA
TGTGCCAGCAGCTTTTTCCGGACTAGCGGGAGGGCGGCCGGGGAGCTGTTTTTT
CASSFFRTSGRAAGELFF
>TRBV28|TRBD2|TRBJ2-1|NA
TGTGCCAGCAGTTTTTTAGCGGGAGGACGCAATGAGCAGTTCTTC
CASSFLAGGRNEQFF
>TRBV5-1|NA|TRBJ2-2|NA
TGCGCCAGCAGTCGGGTTCCGAGCAGAGGGGTCTCCGGGGAGCTGTTTTTT
CASSRVPSRGVSGELFF
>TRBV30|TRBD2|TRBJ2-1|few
TGTGCCTGGAGTTCCGGAGGCGGGAGCTCCTACAATGAGCAGTTCTTC
CAWSSGGGSSYNEQFF
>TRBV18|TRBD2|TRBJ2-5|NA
TGTGCCAGCTCACACTCACTAGCGGGTCAAGAGACCCAGTACTTC
CASSHSLAGQETQYF
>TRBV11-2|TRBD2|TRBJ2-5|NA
TGTGCCAGCAGCATTAGCGGGAGGGTGGGGGAGACCCAGTACTTC
CASSISGRVGETQYF
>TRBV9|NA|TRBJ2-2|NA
TGTGCCAGCAGCGCCGATAGCGTCGGGGAGCTGTTTTTT
CASSADSVGELFF
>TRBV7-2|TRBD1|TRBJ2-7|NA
TGTGCCAGCAGCTTAGCGGGGACAGGGATCTACGAGCAGTACTTC
CASSLAGTGIYEQYF
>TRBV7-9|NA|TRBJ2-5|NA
TGTGCCAGCAGCTTGATGGCACAGTCAGAGACCCAGTACTTC
CASSLMAQSETQYF
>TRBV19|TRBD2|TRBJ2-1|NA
TGTGCCAGTAGTCAGACTAGCGAATGGGATGAGCAGTTCTTC
CASSQTSEWDEQFF
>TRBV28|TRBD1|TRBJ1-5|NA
TGTGCCAGCAGTCGGGACAGGGGCGCTAATCAGCCCCAGCATTTT
CASSRDRGANQPQHF
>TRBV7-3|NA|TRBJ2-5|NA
TGTGCCAGCAGCTACGGGACTCGGGGGACCCAGTACTTC
CASSYGTRGTQYF
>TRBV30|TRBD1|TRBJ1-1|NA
TGTGCCCGGGACAGGGCGGGGAGCACTGAAGCTTTCTTT
CARDRAGSTEAFF
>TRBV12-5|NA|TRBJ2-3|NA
TGTGCTAGTGGACCCGGGACAAGCACAGATACGCAGTATTTT
CASGPGTSTDTQYF
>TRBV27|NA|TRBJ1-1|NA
TGTGCCACCAGACCGTCCCCTGACACTGAAGCTTTCTTT
CATRPSPDTEAFF
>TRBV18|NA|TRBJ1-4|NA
TGTGCCAGCTCACCTTACAGTGATAATGAAAAACTGTTTTTT
CASSPYSDNEKLFF
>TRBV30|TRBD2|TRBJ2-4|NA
TGTGCCAGCCAGACTAGCGTTGGGAACATTCAGTACTTC
CASQTSVGNIQYF
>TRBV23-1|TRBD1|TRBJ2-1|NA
TGCGCCAGCCTGCGACAGGGCTCCTACAATGAGCAGTTCTTC
CASLRQGSYNEQFF
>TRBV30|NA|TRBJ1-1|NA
TGTGCCTGGAGTCCTGGATCGACAGCTGAAGCTTTCTTT
CAWSPGSTAEAFF
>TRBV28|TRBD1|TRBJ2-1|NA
TGTGCCAGCAGGGCGGCGGGGGACAGGGGCCATGAGCAGTTCTTC
CASRAAGDRGHEQFF
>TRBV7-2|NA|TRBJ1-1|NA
TGTGCCAGCAGCTTCGTGAACACTGAAGCTTTCTTT
CASSFVNTEAFF
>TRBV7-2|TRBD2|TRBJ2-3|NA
TGTGCCAGCAGCCTCACCACGACAGCGGGAGGGCCCCCAGATACGCAGTATTTT
CASSLTTTAGGPPDTQYF
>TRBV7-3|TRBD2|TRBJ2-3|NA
TGTGCCAGCAGCTTAAAAGGCGGGACTAGCGGGAGGGCCGGGGCAGATACGCAGTATTTT
CASSLKGGTSGRAGADTQYF
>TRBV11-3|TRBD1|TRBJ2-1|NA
TGTGCCAGCAGCGTTCAGGGGGCGAATAATGAGCAGTTCTTC
CASSVQGANNEQFF
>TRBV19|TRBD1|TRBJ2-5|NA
TGTGCCAGTAGGAGGACAGGGGTAGAGACCCAGTACTTC
CASRRTGVETQYF
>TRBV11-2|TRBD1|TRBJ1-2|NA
TGTGCCAGCAGCGCCGGACAGGGCTATGGCTACACCTTC
CASSAGQGYGYTF
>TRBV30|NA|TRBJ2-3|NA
TGTGCCTGGAGTGATTGGAAGTGGGGGAGAGATACGCAGTATTTT
CAWSDWKWGRDTQYF
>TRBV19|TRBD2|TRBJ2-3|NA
TGTGCCAGTAGTACTAGGACTAGGCCGGATACGCAGTATTTT
CASSTRTRPDTQYF
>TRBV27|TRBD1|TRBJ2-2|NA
TGTGCCAGCAGCCGATCGGACAGGGACACCGGGGAGCTGTTTTTT
CASSRSDRDTGELFF
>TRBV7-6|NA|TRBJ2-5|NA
TGTGCCAGCAGCTTAGCGTTGCAGCTACCGGGGGTTGGGACCCAGTACTTC
CASSLALQLPGVGTQYF